Listed below are T cell receptor beta chains from one sample, sequenced in a study of T-cell reconstitution after alpha-beta-depleted transplantation in children. Each CDR3 protein gets one entry after TCRdb re-called the PCR reads with MiXCR. The table lists nearly 400,000 distinct CDR3 sequences, 20% of them singletons, with 3.8% in the top ten. Here the sequenced sample was PBMCs from the stem cell graft donor, taken from the stem cell graft. The origin of the receptors is a human donor who donated a stem cell graft to a child with acute myeloid leukemia. Both conserved end residues are part of each CDR3. D genes are given only for firm matches. Expanded clones get a size class; other rows say once, few or many, or leave the size out.

size: few
J: TRBJ1-3
D: NA
V: TRBV25-1
DNA: TGTGCCAGCATCCCAGAATCTGGAAACACCATATATTTT
CDR3: CASIPESGNTIYF

size: few
J: TRBJ1-1
D: TRBD1
V: TRBV28
DNA: TGTGCCAGCAGTGTCGGACAGGGTGGGCTCAGGAACACTGAAGCTTTCTTT
CDR3: CASSVGQGGLRNTEAFF

size: many
J: TRBJ1-2
D: TRBD1
V: TRBV7-2
DNA: TGTGCCAGCAGCTTAGGGACAGGGGGCTATGGCTACACCTTC
CDR3: CASSLGTGGYGYTF

size: few
J: TRBJ2-3
D: TRBD2
V: TRBV24-1
DNA: TGTGCCACCAGTGATGCGACTAGCGGAACTAGCACAGATACGCAGTATTTT
CDR3: CATSDATSGTSTDTQYF

size: many
J: TRBJ2-7
D: NA
V: TRBV7-9
DNA: TGTGCCAGCAGCCCCGTTAGTGAGCAGTACTTC
CDR3: CASSPVSEQYF

size: few
J: TRBJ2-3
D: TRBD2
V: TRBV11-3
DNA: TGTGCCAGCAGCCCTTCGGGGGGTAGGGATACGCAGTATTTT
CDR3: CASSPSGGRDTQYF

size: few
J: TRBJ2-7
D: NA
V: TRBV5-1
DNA: TGCGCCAGCAGCTTGGGTGCCTCGGGTGAGCAGTACTTC
CDR3: CASSLGASGEQYF

size: few
J: TRBJ2-1
D: TRBD2
V: TRBV10-3
DNA: TGTGCCATCAGTCTGACTAGCGGGAGTAGCGATGAGCAGTTCTTC
CDR3: CAISLTSGSSDEQFF

size: many
J: TRBJ2-5
D: NA
V: TRBV20-1
DNA: TGCAGTGCTCCCGCGGTTTGGCCCTCAGACCAAGAGACCCAGTACTTC
CDR3: CSAPAVWPSDQETQYF

size: few
J: TRBJ2-1
D: TRBD2
V: TRBV12-3/TRBV12-4
DNA: TGTGCCAGCAGCGAAACTAGCGGGCGGTCCTACAATGAGCAGTTCTTC
CDR3: CASSETSGRSYNEQFF

size: many
J: TRBJ2-7
D: TRBD2
V: TRBV18
DNA: TGTGCCAGCTCACCCCGGACTAGCGGGGACTACGAGCAGTACTTC
CDR3: CASSPRTSGDYEQYF

size: NA
J: TRBJ2-1
D: TRBD2
V: TRBV7-3
DNA: TGTGCCAGCAGCAAAGGACTAGATGTCAATGAGCAGTTCTTC
CDR3: CASSKGLDVNEQFF

size: NA
J: TRBJ1-1
D: NA
V: TRBV12-3/TRBV12-4
DNA: TGTGCCAGCAGTCAGCAGGGAGGCAACACTGAAGCTTTCTTT
CDR3: CASSQQGGNTEAFF

size: NA
J: TRBJ2-1
D: NA
V: TRBV7-2
DNA: TGTGCCAGCAGCACTGGACGATACAATGAGCAGTTCTTC
CDR3: CASSTGRYNEQFF

size: NA
J: TRBJ1-6
D: TRBD1
V: TRBV12-3/TRBV12-4
DNA: TGTGCCAGCAGCACCGGGACAGAAAATTCACCCCTCCACTTT
CDR3: CASSTGTENSPLHF

size: NA
J: TRBJ2-3
D: NA
V: TRBV20-1
DNA: TGCAGTGCTAGAGATCCCTTCGGGGAGGATACGCAGTATTTT
CDR3: CSARDPFGEDTQYF

size: NA
J: TRBJ2-1
D: TRBD2
V: TRBV19
DNA: TGTGCCAGTAGTATTGCTGGGAAGACACTAGCGGCTGTCTACAATGAGCAGTTCTTC
CDR3: CASSIAGKTLAAVYNEQFF

size: NA
J: TRBJ2-5
D: NA
V: TRBV1
DNA: TGCACCAGCAGTCCAAGTGAGACCCAGTACTTC
CDR3: CTSSPSETQYF

size: NA
J: TRBJ2-1
D: NA
V: TRBV7-3
DNA: TGTGCCAGCAGCCCAGAGCCTAGGGGCCCCCACAATGAGCAGTTCTTC
CDR3: CASSPEPRGPHNEQFF

size: many
J: TRBJ2-7
D: TRBD2
V: TRBV3-1
DNA: TGTGCCAGCAGCCAAATAAGCGGGAGTTACGAGCAGTACTTC
CDR3: CASSQISGSYEQYF

size: few
J: TRBJ1-6
D: NA
V: TRBV2
DNA: TGTGCCAGCACTCAGGGAGCCGATTCACCCCTCCACTTT
CDR3: CASTQGADSPLHF

size: few
J: TRBJ2-1
D: NA
V: TRBV12-3/TRBV12-4
DNA: TGTGCCAGCAGTTTAGCGCTACAGGATCTCTACAATGAGCAGTTCTTC
CDR3: CASSLALQDLYNEQFF

size: NA
J: TRBJ2-3
D: TRBD2
V: TRBV28
DNA: TGTGCCAGCAGGTCCGCTAGCGGGACTCCCGATACGCAGTATTTT
CDR3: CASRSASGTPDTQYF

size: many
J: TRBJ2-7
D: NA
V: TRBV27
DNA: TGTGCCAGCAGCCCCGGGACGATCTACGAGCAGTACTTC
CDR3: CASSPGTIYEQYF

size: NA
J: TRBJ2-2
D: TRBD2
V: TRBV6-1
DNA: TGTGCCAGCGGGTCGGGGGGAGGGGAGCTGTTTTTT
CDR3: CASGSGGGELFF

size: few
J: TRBJ2-1
D: NA
V: TRBV12-3/TRBV12-4
DNA: TGTGCCAGCAGTTTAAGAGGGGTATGGGACGGTGAGCAGTTCTTC
CDR3: CASSLRGVWDGEQFF

size: NA
J: TRBJ1-3
D: NA
V: TRBV21-1
DNA: TGTGCCAGCAGCAAAGTGTGGGGACAGAAGCCCTCTGGAAACACCATATATTTT
CDR3: CASSKVWGQKPSGNTIYF

size: many
J: TRBJ2-5
D: NA
V: TRBV5-1
DNA: TGTGCCAGCAGCACACAAGAGACCCAGTACTTC
CDR3: CASSTQETQYF

size: few
J: TRBJ2-3
D: TRBD1
V: TRBV12-3/TRBV12-4
DNA: TGTGCCAGCAGTCGAAGTCCGGGACAGGGGTCACCAGATACGCAGTATTTT
CDR3: CASSRSPGQGSPDTQYF

size: many
J: TRBJ2-7
D: TRBD2
V: TRBV7-2
DNA: TGTGCCAGCAGCCTGACTAGCGGGAGGGCCGAGCACGAGCAGTACTTC
CDR3: CASSLTSGRAEHEQYF

size: once
J: TRBJ2-2
D: TRBD1
V: TRBV7-9
DNA: TGTGCCAGCAGCGACAGGGGCCTCACCGGGGAGCTGTTTTTT
CDR3: CASSDRGLTGELFF

size: NA
J: TRBJ2-7
D: TRBD2
V: TRBV20-1
DNA: TGCAGTGCTAGAGAAAGAGGGAGGGCCTACGAGCAGTACTTC
CDR3: CSARERGRAYEQYF

size: NA
J: TRBJ2-2
D: TRBD1
V: TRBV5-4
DNA: TGTGCCAGCAGCCGAGGGGGCCAAAACACCGGGGAGCTGTTTTTT
CDR3: CASSRGGQNTGELFF

size: NA
J: TRBJ2-7
D: TRBD1
V: TRBV7-2
DNA: TGTGCCAGCAGCTTACTTGGGACAGGGGTTGGCGAGCAGTACTTC
CDR3: CASSLLGTGVGEQYF

size: few
J: TRBJ2-3
D: TRBD1
V: TRBV12-3/TRBV12-4
DNA: TGTGCCAGCAGTTTACTAGGGGGCGGAGGCACAGATACGCAGTATTTT
CDR3: CASSLLGGGGTDTQYF

size: NA
J: TRBJ2-7
D: NA
V: TRBV24-1
DNA: TGTGCCACCAGTGATTCTGGGGTATCCTACGAGCAGTACTTC
CDR3: CATSDSGVSYEQYF

size: NA
J: TRBJ1-1
D: NA
V: TRBV12-3/TRBV12-4
DNA: TGTGCCAGCAGTTTAGAAGGGGGGCGTACTGAAGCTTTCTTT
CDR3: CASSLEGGRTEAFF